This entry lists 10 T cell receptor beta chains sequenced from one sample in a study of identical twins. MiXCR, run by TCRdb on the 5' RACE reads, gives a single entry per CDR3 protein. This sample has 200,000 to 250,000 distinct CDR3 sequences, with roughly 13% found just once. This sample also appeared in a second study, on yellow fever vaccine responses in identical twins.

Material: memory (CD45RO+) T cells sorted from blood. These receptors came from a woman between 18 and 29 years old in good health.

This rearrangement joins TRBV20-1 to TRBJ1-1; D gene unclear. The CDR3 is made up of 13 amino acids. Germline CDR1 and CDR2: DFQATT and SNEGSKA (reference sequence). V shed 2 bases and J shed 1 base, with 8 bases lying between them. The CDR3, as DNA: TGCAGTGCTAGAAGAGACGGGAACACTGAAGCTTTCTTT. Amino acids: CSARRDGNTEAFF.

The chain uses TRBV6-2 or TRBV6-3 and TRBJ2-1, with a possible D match to TRBD2 (7 bases). The CDR3 runs 11 residues. Trimming stripped 10 bases from V and 9 bases from J, with 13 bases between. The germline V gene encodes CDR1 MNHEY and CDR2 SVGEGT. CDR3 in DNA: TGTGCCACCTTCCGGGGGGCTGAGCAGTTCTTC. Protein product: CATFRGAEQFF.

A few counts support this clonotype. The V call is TRBV28, the J call TRBJ2-7, with D possibly matching TRBD1 (6 bases). Germline-derived CDR1 and CDR2 are MDHEN and SYDVKM. The CDR3 length is 13 residues. V gave up 6 bases and J gave up 7 bases, with 16 bases separating them. CDR3 amino acids: CASSPGTRREQYF. CDR3 DNA: TGTGCCAGCAGCCCCGGGACAAGGCGTGAGCAGTACTTC.

In its sample, this clonotype was seen many times. The chain carries TRBV10-3 and TRBJ2-5; no firm D call. V shed 3 bases and J shed 2 bases, with 4 bases lying between them. This CDR3 has 12 residues. In germline, CDR1 is ENHRY, CDR2 SYGVKD. The CDR3 DNA sequence: TGTGCCATCAGTGAAATGCAAGAGACCCAGTACTTC. Protein: CAISEMQETQYF.

This clonotype showed up just a few times. The rearrangement links TRBV20-1 to TRBJ2-5, with TRBD2 matching over 12 bases. CDR3 length equals 16 residues. CDR1 is DFQATT and CDR2 is SNEGSKA in the germline V gene (reference sequence). J was trimmed by 2 bases and V by 3 bases; bases with no gene match: 7. The CDR3 sequence: CSASASGGAGQETQYF. The DNA of the CDR3 is TGCAGTGCTAGTGCTAGCGGGGGGGCCGGGCAAGAGACCCAGTACTTC.

The chain recombines TRBV15 with TRBJ1-6; D unresolved. V was clipped by 0 bases and J by 7 bases, with 7 bases between them. The CDR3 runs to 14 residues. Germline values: CDR1 LNHNV, CDR2 YYDKDF (reference sequence). CDR3 region: CATSREARNSPLHF. The CDR3 DNA is TGTGCCACCAGCAGAGAGGCCCGAAATTCACCCCTCCACTTT.

This clonotype was detected many times. V and J are TRBV20-1 and TRBJ1-1; TRBD1 might be the D (5 bases). V lost 7 bases and J lost 1, with 19 bases in between. This CDR3 region has 15 residues. The V gene's germline CDR1 is DFQATT and CDR2 SNEGSKA (reference sequence). The DNA of the CDR3 is TGCAGTGTCAGGCGGGCAGGGTCGTCGAACACTGAAGCTTTCTTT. Encoded protein: CSVRRAGSSNTEAFF.

This clonotype was seen at least ten times. V and J are TRBV12-3 or TRBV12-4 and TRBJ1-6; D perhaps matches TRBD1 (5 bases). The ends were cut back, 6 bases at V and 7 bases at J, with 19 bases in the middle. This CDR3 has 16 amino acids. As DNA, the CDR3 is TGTGCCAGCAGCCCTTTGGGGCAGGGAGGGAATTCACCCCTCCACTTT. It yields the protein CASSPLGQGGNSPLHF.

The chain joins TRBV15 to TRBJ2-7; no clear D gene. Germline loops: CDR1 LNHNV, CDR2 YYDKDF (reference sequence). The CDR3 length is 14 residues. Trimming took 3 bases from V and 4 from J, leaving 13 bases between them. The CDR3 region has the DNA TGTGCCACCAGCAGTGAGAAATGGGGTTACGAGCAGTACTTC. Amino acids: CATSSEKWGYEQYF.

The chain uses TRBV7-9 and TRBJ2-3; TRBD1 aligns across 11 bases. This CDR3 spans 15 amino acids. Germline-derived CDR1 and CDR2 are SEHNR and FQNEAQ (reference sequence). V lost 1 base, J lost 7 bases, and 4 bases stayed unmatched. In nucleotides, the CDR3 is TGTGCCAGCAGCTTAGAGGACAGGGGGCTGAATACGCAGTATTTT. This encodes CASSLEDRGLNTQYF.